The clone carrying this TCR beta chain has a single count. This sample stems from a study of tumor-infiltrating lymphocytes in oesophageal squamous cell carcinoma. TCRdb re-derived calls from the PCR reads in MiXCR, one entry per CDR3 protein. The sample holds 9,000 to 13,000 distinct CDR3 sequences; around three fifths are singletons and the top ten take 35%. V gave up 5 bases and J gave up 3 bases, with 8 bases separating them. In germline, CDR1 is SGHVS, CDR2 FNYEAQ. CDR3 size: 13 residues. V gene TRBV7-6 combines with J gene TRBJ1-5; a possible D gene is TRBD1 (5 bases). Source material: esophageal tumor tissue. This receptor was identified in a male donor with esophageal squamous cell carcinoma. CDR3 amino acids: CASSPGNNQPQHF. The DNA for the CDR3 is TGTGCCAGCAGCCCAGGGAACAATCAGCCCCAGCATTTT.